The T cell receptor beta chain under discussion was sequenced for a study of blood T cell repertoires in COVID-19. Across the whole study: The United States, Italy and Spain provided the acute and convalescent COVID-19 samples.

Per the germline V gene, CDR1 is KGHDR and CDR2 is SFDVKD. This CDR3 comprises 14 residues. Trimming removed 4 bases at V and 5 bases at J, with 13 bases between. This clone was counted once. The recovered donors of Cohort 3 showed two negative PCRs, clearance, or symptom resolution. Profiled with immunoSEQ multiplex PCR; TCRdb holds only in-frame clones, not every one. The sample records about 64,000 clones, approximately 90% being singletons. This clonotype was obtained from a middle-aged woman who had recovered from COVID-19. This chain joins TRBV24-1 and TRBJ1-2; TRBD1 is a possible D gene (5 bases). Sequenced material: PBMCs or T cells enriched from blood (not recorded which). CDR3 nucleotides: TGTGCCACCAGTGACTCGACAGAAACGTATGGCTACACCTTC. As protein: CATSDSTETYGYTF.